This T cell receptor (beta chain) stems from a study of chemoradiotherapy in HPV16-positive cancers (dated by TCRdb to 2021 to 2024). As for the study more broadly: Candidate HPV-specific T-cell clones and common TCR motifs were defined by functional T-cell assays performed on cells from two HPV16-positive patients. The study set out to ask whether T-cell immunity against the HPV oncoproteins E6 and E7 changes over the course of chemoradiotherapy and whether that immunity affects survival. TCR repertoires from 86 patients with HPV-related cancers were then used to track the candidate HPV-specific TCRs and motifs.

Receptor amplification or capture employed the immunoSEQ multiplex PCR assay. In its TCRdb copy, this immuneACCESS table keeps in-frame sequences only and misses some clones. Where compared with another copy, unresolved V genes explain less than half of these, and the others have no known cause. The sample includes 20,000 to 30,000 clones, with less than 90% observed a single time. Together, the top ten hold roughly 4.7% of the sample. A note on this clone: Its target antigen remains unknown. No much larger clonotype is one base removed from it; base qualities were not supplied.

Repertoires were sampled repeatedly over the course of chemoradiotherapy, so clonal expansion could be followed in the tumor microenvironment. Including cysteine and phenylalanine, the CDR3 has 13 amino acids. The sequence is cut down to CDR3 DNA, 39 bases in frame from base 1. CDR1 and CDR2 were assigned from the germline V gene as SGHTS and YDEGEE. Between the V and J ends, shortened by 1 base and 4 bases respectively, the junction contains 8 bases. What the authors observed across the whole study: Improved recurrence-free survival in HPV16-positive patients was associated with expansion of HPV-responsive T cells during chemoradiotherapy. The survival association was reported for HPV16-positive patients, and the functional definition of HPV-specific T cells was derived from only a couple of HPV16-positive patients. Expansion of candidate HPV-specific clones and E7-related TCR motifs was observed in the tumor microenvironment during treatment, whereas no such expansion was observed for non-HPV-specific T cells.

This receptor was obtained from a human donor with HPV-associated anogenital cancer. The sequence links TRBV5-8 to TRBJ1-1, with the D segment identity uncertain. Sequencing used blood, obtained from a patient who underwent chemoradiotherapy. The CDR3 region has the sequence CASSLIEFTEAFF. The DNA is TGTGCCAGCAGCTTGATCGAGTTCACTGAAGCTTTCTTT.